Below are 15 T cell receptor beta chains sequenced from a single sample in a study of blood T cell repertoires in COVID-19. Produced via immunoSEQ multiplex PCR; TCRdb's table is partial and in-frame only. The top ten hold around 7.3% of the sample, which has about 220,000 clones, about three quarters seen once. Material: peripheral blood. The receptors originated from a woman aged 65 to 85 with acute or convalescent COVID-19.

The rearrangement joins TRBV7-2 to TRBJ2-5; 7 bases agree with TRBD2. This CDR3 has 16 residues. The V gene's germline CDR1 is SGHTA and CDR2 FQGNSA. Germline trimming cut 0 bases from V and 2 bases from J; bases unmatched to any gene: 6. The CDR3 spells CASSLAGSGGQETQYF. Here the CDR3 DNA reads TGTGCCAGCAGCTTAGCTGGGTCGGGGGGTCAAGAGACCCAGTACTTC.

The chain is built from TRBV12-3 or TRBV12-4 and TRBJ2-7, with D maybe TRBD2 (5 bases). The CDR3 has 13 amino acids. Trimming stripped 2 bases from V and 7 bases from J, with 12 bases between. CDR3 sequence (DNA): TGTGCCAGCAGTTTATTAGGCTCGGGAGAGCAGTACTTC. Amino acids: CASSLLGSGEQYF.

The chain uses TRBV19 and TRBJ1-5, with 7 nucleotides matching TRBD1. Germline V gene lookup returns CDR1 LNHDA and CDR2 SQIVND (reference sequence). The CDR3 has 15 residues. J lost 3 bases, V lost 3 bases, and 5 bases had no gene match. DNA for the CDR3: TGTGCCAGTAGTATTTCCAGGGGGGACAATCAGCCCCAGCATTTT. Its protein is CASSISRGDNQPQHF.

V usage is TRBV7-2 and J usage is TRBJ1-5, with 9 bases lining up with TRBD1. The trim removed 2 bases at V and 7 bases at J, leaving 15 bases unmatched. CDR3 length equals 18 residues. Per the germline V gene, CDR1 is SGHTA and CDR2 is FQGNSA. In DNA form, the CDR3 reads TGTGCCAGCAGCTTAAGTCTAGCTGTACAGGGGGCTTGGCAGCCCCAGCATTTT. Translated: CASSLSLAVQGAWQPQHF.

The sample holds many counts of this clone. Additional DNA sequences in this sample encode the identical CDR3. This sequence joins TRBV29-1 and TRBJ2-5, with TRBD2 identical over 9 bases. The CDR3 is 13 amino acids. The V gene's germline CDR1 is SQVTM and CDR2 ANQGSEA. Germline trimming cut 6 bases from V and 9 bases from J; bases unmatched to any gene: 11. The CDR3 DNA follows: TGCAGCGTAAATAGCGGGGGTCGGGGGGCCCAGTACTTC. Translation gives CSVNSGGRGAQYF.

CDR3 sequence (DNA): TGTGCCAGCAGTAAGGGACTAGCGGGGGCAAACAATGAGCAGTTCTTC. Translation: CASSKGLAGANNEQFF. This rearrangement joins TRBV6-4 to TRBJ2-1, with 14 bases aligning to TRBD2. The CDR3 runs to 16 residues. Germline assignment: CDR1 MRHNA and CDR2 SNTAGT. After removal of 5 bases from V and 5 bases from J, the junction contained 5 bases not matched to a gene.

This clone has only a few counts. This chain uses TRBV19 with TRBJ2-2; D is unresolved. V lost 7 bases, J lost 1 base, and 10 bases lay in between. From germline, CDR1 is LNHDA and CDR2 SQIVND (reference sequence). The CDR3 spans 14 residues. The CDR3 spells CASMRQKNTGELFF. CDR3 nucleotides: TGTGCCAGTATGAGGCAGAAGAACACCGGGGAGCTGTTTTTT.

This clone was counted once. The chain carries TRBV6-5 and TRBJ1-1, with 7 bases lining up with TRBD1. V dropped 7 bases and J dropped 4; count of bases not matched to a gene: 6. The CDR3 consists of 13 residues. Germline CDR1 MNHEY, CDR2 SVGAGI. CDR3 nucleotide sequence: TGTGCCAGCACCATGGAGGGGGCCACTGAAGCTTTCTTT. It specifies CASTMEGATEAFF.

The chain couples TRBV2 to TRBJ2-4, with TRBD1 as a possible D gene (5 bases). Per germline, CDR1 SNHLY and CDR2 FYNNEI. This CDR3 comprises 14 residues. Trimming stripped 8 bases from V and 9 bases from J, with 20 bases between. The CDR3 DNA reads TGTGCCAGCTGCGCCCAACAGGCCCTGGGCATTCAGTACTTC. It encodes CASCAQQALGIQYF.

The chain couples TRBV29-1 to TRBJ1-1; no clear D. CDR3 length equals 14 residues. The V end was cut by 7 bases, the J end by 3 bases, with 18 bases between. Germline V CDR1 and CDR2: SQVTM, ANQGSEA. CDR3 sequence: CSAGESRSDTEAFF. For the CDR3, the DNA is TGCAGCGCCGGGGAATCCAGATCCGACACTGAAGCTTTCTTT. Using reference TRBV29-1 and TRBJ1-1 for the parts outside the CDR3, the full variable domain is SAVISQKPSRDICQRGTSLTIQCQVDSQVTMMFWYRQQPGQSLTLIATANQGSEATYESGFVIDKFPISRPNLTFSTLTVSNMSPEDSSIYLCSAGESRSDTEAFFGQGTRLTVV.

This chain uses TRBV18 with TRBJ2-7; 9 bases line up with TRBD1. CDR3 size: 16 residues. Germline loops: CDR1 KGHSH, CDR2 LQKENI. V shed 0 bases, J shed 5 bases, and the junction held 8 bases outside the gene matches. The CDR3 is CASSPPPGQGVHEQYF. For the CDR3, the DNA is TGTGCCAGCTCACCACCCCCGGGACAGGGAGTCCACGAGCAGTACTTC.

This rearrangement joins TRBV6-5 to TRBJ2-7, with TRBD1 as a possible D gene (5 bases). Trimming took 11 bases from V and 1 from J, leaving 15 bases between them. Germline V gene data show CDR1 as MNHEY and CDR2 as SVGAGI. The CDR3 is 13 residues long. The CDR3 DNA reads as TGTGCCTCCTCTGCAGGGCTTTCCTACGAGCAGTACTTC. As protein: CASSAGLSYEQYF.

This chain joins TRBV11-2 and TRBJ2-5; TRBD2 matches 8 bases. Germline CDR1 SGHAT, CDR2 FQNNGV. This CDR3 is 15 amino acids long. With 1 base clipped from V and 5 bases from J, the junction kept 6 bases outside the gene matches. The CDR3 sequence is CASSLGGQRGETQYF. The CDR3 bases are TGTGCCAGCAGCTTAGGTGGCCAGCGGGGGGAGACCCAGTACTTC.

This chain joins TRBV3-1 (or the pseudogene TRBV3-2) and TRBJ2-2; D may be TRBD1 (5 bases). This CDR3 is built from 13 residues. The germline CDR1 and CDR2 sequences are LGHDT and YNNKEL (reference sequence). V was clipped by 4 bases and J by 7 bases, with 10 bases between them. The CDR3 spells CASSLWGSGELFF. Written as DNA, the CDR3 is TGTGCCAGCAGCCTATGGGGCAGCGGGGAGCTGTTTTTT.

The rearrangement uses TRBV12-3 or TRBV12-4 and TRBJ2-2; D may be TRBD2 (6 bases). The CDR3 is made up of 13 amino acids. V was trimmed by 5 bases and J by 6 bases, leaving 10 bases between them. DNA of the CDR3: TGTGCCAGCAGTCTCAGCGGGCCCGGGGAGCTGTTTTTT. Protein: CASSLSGPGELFF.